This TCR beta chain was profiled in a study of T-cell memory formation after mild COVID-19. Study background: TCR clusters were mostly donor specific.

cDNA libraries for TCR alpha and TCR beta, carrying sample barcodes and UMIs, came from 5'RACE with constant-segment primers. TCRdb analysed the 5' RACE reads with MiXCR anew, one entry per CDR3 protein. The sample lists hundreds of thousands of distinct CDR3 sequences, under 20% occurring once. Findings of the study overall: CD4+ contracting clones were mainly CM and EM; CD8+ ones, EMRA. Clones that contracted from day 15 to 85 had balanced CD4/CD8; later expanders were CD4+ biased.

This clonotype was seen a handful of times. The antigen is unknown. The CDR3 is made up of 16 amino acids. Germline V gives CDR1 MGHRA, CDR2 YSYEKL. Trimming pared 4 bases from V and 0 bases from J, leaving 16 bases between. The chain links TRBV4-1 to TRBJ2-7; D is unresolved. The source is an adult woman who had mild COVID-19 (a few samples of this study predate the infection). Cell type and time point are not known. The specimen sequenced was PBMCs or a T cell subset sorted from them (not recorded which). In nucleotides, the CDR3 is TGCGCCAGCAGCCTAACGTTGGGGTCCCCCTCCTACGAGCAGTACTTC. Encoded protein: CASSLTLGSPSYEQYF.